This T cell receptor beta chain was sequenced for a study of T cell changes during pregnancy in multiple sclerosis. The CDR3 extends over 15 amino acids. With V trimmed by 6 bases and J by 0 bases, 5 bases remained unmatched. Per germline, CDR1 MNHNY and CDR2 SVGAGI (reference sequence). Sequencing was performed with immunoSEQ multiplex PCR; in TCRdb, only in-frame clones are kept and a portion is missing. The data contain about 64,000 clones, about nine tenths of them singletons. The receptor was isolated from a female donor in good health, enrolled as a control in a pregnancy study. This sample comprised peripheral blood, obtained in the second trimester of pregnancy. The chain recombines TRBV6-6 with TRBJ2-1; TRBD1 agrees at 7 bases. This CDR3 reads CASRRGGVSYNEQFF. The DNA of the CDR3 is TGTGCCAGCAGGCGAGGGGGCGTCTCCTACAATGAGCAGTTCTTC.